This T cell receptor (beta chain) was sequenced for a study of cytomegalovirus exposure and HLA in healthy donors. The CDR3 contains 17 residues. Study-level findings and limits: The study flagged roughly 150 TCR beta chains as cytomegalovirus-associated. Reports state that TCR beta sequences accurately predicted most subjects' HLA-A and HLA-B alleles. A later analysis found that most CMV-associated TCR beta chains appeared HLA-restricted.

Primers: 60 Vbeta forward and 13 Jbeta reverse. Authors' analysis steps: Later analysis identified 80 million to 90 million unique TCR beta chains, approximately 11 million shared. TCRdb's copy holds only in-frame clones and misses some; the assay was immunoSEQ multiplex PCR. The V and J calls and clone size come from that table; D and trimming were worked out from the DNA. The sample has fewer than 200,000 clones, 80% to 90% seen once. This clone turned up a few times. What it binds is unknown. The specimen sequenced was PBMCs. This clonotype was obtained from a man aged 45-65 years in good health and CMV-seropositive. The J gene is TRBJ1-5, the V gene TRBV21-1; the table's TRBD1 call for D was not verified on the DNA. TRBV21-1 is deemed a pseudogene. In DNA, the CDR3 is TGTGCCAGCAGCACCTTCCACAGGATTGATAGCAATCAGCCCCAGCATTTT. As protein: CASSTFHRIDSNQPQHF.